This TCR beta chain was identified during a study of blood T cell repertoires in COVID-19. Study information: From T cells, B-cell-depleted T cells, or PBMCs came the material, which was cDNA or gDNA.

The sample holds a few counts of this clone. In the original processing: Estimation of nucleated cell counts was performed using reference gene primer amplification. Method: immunoSEQ multiplex PCR; TCRdb's copy keeps in-frame clones and lacks some. For V, J and clone size, that table is used; D and trimming come from the DNA. The repertoire holds 30,000 to 40,000 clones, with approximately 83% as singletons. The CDR3 has 13 residues. V dropped 2 bases and J dropped 3 bases, with 7 bases sitting between them. Germline V lookup: CDR1 SEHNR, CDR2 FQNEAQ (reference sequence). This sequence was found in a woman aged 55-69 years with active COVID-19. The chain links TRBV7-9 to TRBJ1-1; D not certain. Sequenced input: peripheral blood. The CDR3 protein is CASSLNSDTEAFF. The CDR3 DNA reads TGTGCCAGCAGCTTAAACAGTGACACTGAAGCTTTCTTT. Combining the CDR3 with reference TRBV7-9 and TRBJ1-1 gives the whole variable domain DTGVSQNPRHKITKRGQNVTFRCDPISEHNRLYWYRQTLGQGPEFLTYFQNEAQLEKSRLLSDRFSAERPKGSFSTLEIQRTEQGDSAMYLCASSLNSDTEAFFGQGTRLTVV.